Each of the 30 T cell receptor beta chains below was sequenced from the same sample in a study of blood T cell repertoires in COVID-19 (dated by TCRdb to about 2020). Receptor amplification or capture employed the immunoSEQ multiplex PCR assay. The table comes from immuneACCESS by way of TCRdb, which keeps in-frame sequences with V and J called. Part of the clones is missing from these tables; in studies checked, under half for an unresolved V gene and the rest for unknown reasons. The sample contains more than 300,000 clones, approximately 91% of them found a single time. Together, the top ten hold almost 4% of the sample. Sequencing was performed on PBMCs or T cells enriched from blood (not recorded which). These receptors were collected from a woman aged 25 to 45 who had been exposed to COVID-19.

This sequence joins TRBV7-9 and TRBJ2-5; TRBD2 matches 7 bases. V trimming: 5 bases; J trimming: 2 bases; junction bases outside the gene matches: 8. The CDR3 extends over 15 amino acids. Germline CDR1 SEHNR, CDR2 FQNEAQ (reference sequence). CDR3 protein: CASSPPAGEQETQYF. CDR3 coding DNA: TGTGCCAGCAGCCCCCCGGCGGGGGAACAAGAGACCCAGTACTTC.

The chain has TRBV3-1 (or the pseudogene TRBV3-2) and TRBJ1-4; possibly TRBD1 for D (6 bases). The germline V gene has CDR1 LGHDT and CDR2 YNNKEL (reference sequence). The CDR3 covers 16 residues. V lost 4 bases and J lost 2, with 14 bases in between. The CDR3 DNA is TGTGCCAGCAGCCTCCGCACAGGACAGACTAATGAAAAACTGTTTTTT. Its translation: CASSLRTGQTNEKLFF.

J is TRBJ2-3 and V is TRBV9; 12 nucleotides match TRBD2. V lost 4 bases, J lost 4 bases, and 7 bases stayed unmatched. This CDR3 is 16 amino acids long. Germline lookup yields CDR1 SGDLS and CDR2 YYNGEE. CDR3 sequence: CASSSALAGGADTQYF. In nucleotides, the CDR3 is TGTGCCAGCAGCTCCGCACTAGCGGGGGGCGCAGATACGCAGTATTTT. The whole variable domain, filled in from reference TRBV9 and TRBJ2-3, reads DSGVTQTPKHLITATGQRVTLRCSPRSGDLSVYWYQQSLDQGLQFLIQYYNGEERAKGNILERFSAQQFPDLHSELNLSSLELGDSALYFCASSSALAGGADTQYFGPGTRLTVL.

This chain uses TRBV9 with TRBJ1-3, with 8 bases lining up with TRBD1. This CDR3 spans 19 amino acids. Germline values: CDR1 SGDLS, CDR2 YYNGEE. After removal of 4 bases from V and 2 bases from J, the junction contained 17 bases not matched to a gene. CDR3 sequence: CASSTQPAPLTGAGNTIYF. The CDR3 DNA sequence: TGTGCCAGCAGCACCCAACCCGCGCCGCTGACAGGGGCTGGAAACACCATATATTTT.

The J gene is TRBJ2-7, the V gene TRBV2; TRBD1 matches at 8 bases. J was trimmed by 2 bases and V by 7 bases; bases with no gene match: 7. The germline V gene has CDR1 SNHLY and CDR2 FYNNEI. The CDR3 spans 14 residues. The CDR3 DNA follows: TGTGCCAGCAACCCCACAGGGGGAACCTACGAGCAGTACTTC. It codes for CASNPTGGTYEQYF.

This clone was detected only once. This chain connects TRBV10-2 to TRBJ1-4; 7 nucleotides line up with TRBD1. Germline CDR1 WSHSY, CDR2 SAAADI. The length of the CDR3 is 12 residues. V was clipped by 5 bases and J by 11 bases; unmatched bases: 5. The CDR3 region is CASSPGGEKLFF. The CDR3 region has the DNA TGCGCCAGCAGTCCAGGGGGTGAGAAACTGTTTTTT.

The chain couples TRBV14 to TRBJ2-1, with 8 bases that match TRBD1. CDR3 length equals 17 residues. V gave up 4 bases and J gave up 3 bases; unmatched junction bases: 11. Per the germline V gene, CDR1 is SGHDN and CDR2 is FVKESK. The CDR3 spells CASSPLRGQGSYNEQFF. The DNA for the CDR3 is TGTGCCAGCAGCCCCCTTCGCGGACAGGGAAGCTACAATGAGCAGTTCTTC.

This clone was observed once. The chain has TRBV5-4 and TRBJ1-4; perhaps TRBD1 as D (6 bases). The CDR3 runs to 13 residues. V lost 1 base and J lost 6, with 7 bases in between. CDR1 is SGHNT, CDR2 YYREEE, per germline (reference sequence). In DNA, the CDR3 is TGTGCCAGCAGCTTGAACAGGGATGAAAAACTGTTTTTT. Amino acid sequence: CASSLNRDEKLFF.

The rearrangement joins TRBV19 to TRBJ2-2; 8 bases match TRBD1. Germline CDR1 is LNHDA and CDR2 is SQIVND (reference sequence). V trimming: 2 bases; J trimming: 6 bases; junction bases outside the gene matches: 5. The CDR3 has 15 amino acids. CDR3 sequence: CASSIRTGTAGELFF. The DNA for the CDR3 is TGTGCCAGTAGTATAAGGACAGGGACGGCCGGGGAGCTGTTTTTT.

Only one count was recorded for this clone. V usage is TRBV11-1 and J usage is TRBJ2-4; maybe TRBD1 (6 bases). CDR1 SGHAT and CDR2 FQDESV come from the germline V gene (reference sequence). Trimming stripped 5 bases from V and 3 bases from J, with 14 bases between. CDR3 size: 15 residues. The CDR3 is CASSELSGDKNIQYF. CDR3 bases: TGTGCCAGCAGCGAACTCTCAGGGGACAAAAACATTCAGTACTTC.

The chain joins TRBV7-2 to TRBJ2-2, with a possible D match to TRBD1 (6 bases). The CDR3 has 16 amino acids. Trimming shortened V by 1 base and J by 2 bases, and 11 bases separated the two germline ends. From germline, CDR1 is SGHTA and CDR2 FQGNSA. The CDR3 protein is CASSLVSRGNTGELFF. The CDR3 coding sequence is TGTGCCAGCAGCTTAGTGTCCAGGGGAAACACCGGGGAGCTGTTTTTT.

This chain links TRBV18 with TRBJ2-3, with 7 bases aligning to TRBD1. The CDR3 is 15 residues long. CDR1 and CDR2 (germline): KGHSH, LQKENI. Losses at the gene ends were 2 bases for V and 1 base for J; bases not matched to a gene: 3. CDR3 sequence reads: CASSPSRGRTDTQYF. The CDR3 DNA sequence: TGTGCCAGCTCACCAAGTAGGGGGCGCACAGATACGCAGTATTTT.

The V and J genes are TRBV10-3 and TRBJ1-4; possible D gene TRBD1, 6 bases. The CDR3 sequence is 13 residues long. Trimming took off 7 bases at V and 6 bases at J, with 12 bases between the two ends. Germline CDR1 and CDR2: ENHRY and SYGVKD. The CDR3 sequence: CAITGGADEKLFF. The DNA for the CDR3 is TGTGCCATCACGGGGGGGGCCGATGAAAAACTGTTTTTT.

The rearrangement links TRBV6-5 to TRBJ2-5, with 13 bases fitting TRBD2. The CDR3 runs 14 residues. With 6 bases clipped from V and 2 bases from J, the junction kept 0 bases outside the gene matches. Germline lookup yields CDR1 MNHEY and CDR2 SVGAGI. The CDR3 DNA sequence: TGTGCCAGCAGACTAGCGGGGGGGCAAGAGACCCAGTACTTC. Amino acids: CASRLAGGQETQYF.

The V and J genes are TRBV25-1 and TRBJ1-1; possibly TRBD1 for D (6 bases). V lost 4 bases, J lost 0 bases, and 15 bases lay in between. The CDR3 is 16 residues long. Germline CDR1 and CDR2: MGHDK and SYGVNS. The CDR3 spells CASSGSTGDMNTEAFF. In DNA, the CDR3 is TGTGCCAGCAGTGGATCGACAGGAGACATGAACACTGAAGCTTTCTTT. Combining the CDR3 with reference TRBV25-1 and TRBJ1-1 gives the whole variable domain EADIYQTPRYLVIGTGKKITLECSQTMGHDKMYWYQQDPGMELHLIHYSYGVNSTEKGDLSSESTVSRIRTEHFPLTLESARPSHTSQYLCASSGSTGDMNTEAFFGQGTRLTVV.

The chain recombines TRBV5-1 with TRBJ1-2; D is possibly TRBD1 (6 bases). This CDR3 contains 15 residues. The germline V and J ends were trimmed by 4 bases and 2 bases, with 15 bases remaining between them. Germline V lookup: CDR1 SGHRS, CDR2 YFSETQ. As DNA, the CDR3 is TGCGCCAGCAGCCCGTCCCTCGACAGGAACTATGGCTACACCTTC. Its translation is CASSPSLDRNYGYTF.

This chain links TRBV4-3 with TRBJ1-5, with 9 nucleotides matching TRBD1. Germline CDR1 and CDR2: LGHNA and YSLEER. This CDR3 has 15 amino acids. Trimming took 3 bases from V and 3 from J; bases not matched to a gene: 3. The CDR3 loop reads CASSQGTGNNQPQHF. In nucleotides, the CDR3 is TGCGCCAGCAGCCAGGGGACAGGGAACAATCAGCCCCAGCATTTT.

This chain joins TRBV18 and TRBJ2-7; D is possibly TRBD1 (6 bases). CDR3 size: 19 residues. Trimming cost V 2 bases and J 1 base, with 24 bases left between them. The V gene's germline CDR1 is KGHSH and CDR2 LQKENI. DNA for the CDR3: TGTGCCAGCTCACCAAACCAGGGTAGTAAACAGGGACGGTCCTACGAGCAGTACTTC. Its protein product is CASSPNQGSKQGRSYEQYF.

The chain recombines TRBV6-5 with TRBJ2-5; 10 nucleotides line up with TRBD2. The CDR3 spans 14 residues. The germline V gene encodes CDR1 MNHEY and CDR2 SVGAGI. V was pared by 7 bases and J by 3 bases, with 5 bases of the junction left unmatched. CDR3 coding DNA: TGTGCCAGCAATAGAGGACTAGCGGAAGAGACCCAGTACTTC. Translation: CASNRGLAEETQYF.

V is TRBV10-3 and J is TRBJ2-3; D is perhaps TRBD2 (5 bases). The CDR3 runs 17 residues. Trimming cost V 4 bases and J 0 bases, with 17 bases left between them. Germline V CDR1 and CDR2: ENHRY, SYGVKD. The CDR3 coding sequence is TGTGCCATCAGTGCTCCGGAACCGGGGATTAGCACAGATACGCAGTATTTT. Its protein is CAISAPEPGISTDTQYF.

This CDR3 reads CASSDRAGGGYTF. The DNA for the CDR3 is TGTGCCAGCAGTGACAGGGCCGGGGGAGGCTACACCTTC. The V gene is TRBV6-1, the J gene TRBJ1-2; D possibly corresponds to TRBD1 (5 bases). Germline V gene sequence: CDR1 MNHNS, CDR2 SASEGT. CDR3 length: 13 amino acids. Trimming removed 3 bases from V and 8 bases from J, with 13 bases in between.

The chain links TRBV11-2 to TRBJ2-2; 11 bases agree with TRBD2. The CDR3 spans 16 residues. The germline V gene has CDR1 SGHAT and CDR2 FQNNGV. V shed 10 bases and J 2 bases; nucleotides not matched to a gene: 9. The CDR3 here is CATPTSGGLNTGELFF. CDR3 in DNA: TGTGCCACCCCTACTAGCGGGGGCCTCAACACCGGGGAGCTGTTTTTT.

The rearrangement links TRBV29-1 to TRBJ1-5; the match to TRBD1 covers 7 bases. V dropped 3 bases and J dropped 2; count of bases not matched to a gene: 7. Germline lookup yields CDR1 SQVTM and CDR2 ANQGSEA. CDR3 length: 15 residues. The CDR3 here is CSVDSGGQGNQPQHF. For the CDR3, the DNA is TGCAGCGTTGACTCCGGAGGACAGGGCAATCAGCCCCAGCATTTT.

This clone showed up just once. The V and J genes are TRBV7-9 and TRBJ2-7, with D maybe TRBD1 (5 bases). Trimming removed 1 base at V and 0 bases at J, with 19 bases between. Germline V gene data show CDR1 as SEHNR and CDR2 as FQNEAQ (reference sequence). CDR3 length: 18 amino acids. The DNA for the CDR3 is TGTGCCAGCAGCTTAGTAGGGGATTGGACGGCAAGCTCCTACGAGCAGTACTTC. This encodes CASSLVGDWTASSYEQYF.

The gene calls are TRBV10-3 and TRBJ1-2, with 8 bases matching TRBD1. V lost 4 bases, J lost 2 bases, and 9 bases stayed unmatched. The CDR3 has 16 amino acids. Germline lookup yields CDR1 ENHRY and CDR2 SYGVKD. CDR3 loop: CAISVGQGGVNYGYTF. CDR3 bases: TGTGCCATCAGTGTAGGACAGGGTGGTGTAAACTATGGCTACACCTTC.

The V gene is TRBV6-1, the J gene TRBJ1-5; D not resolved. The CDR3 runs to 14 residues. V was clipped by 0 bases and J by 5 bases, with 8 bases between them. CDR1 and CDR2 from the germline V gene are MNHNS and SASEGT. DNA for the CDR3: TGTGCCAGCAGTGAAGCGAGTCGGGATCAGCCCCAGCATTTT. Translation gives CASSEASRDQPQHF.

This chain connects TRBV6-2 or TRBV6-3 to TRBJ1-5, with 7 bases identical to TRBD1. Losses at the gene ends were 2 bases for V and 5 bases for J; bases not matched to a gene: 12. This CDR3 has 17 residues. CDR1 and CDR2 from the germline V gene are MNHEY and SVGEGT. CDR3: CASSYIRTGRKHQPQHF. CDR3 DNA: TGTGCCAGCAGTTACATAAGGACAGGCCGTAAACATCAGCCCCAGCATTTT.

The chain employs TRBV29-1 and TRBJ1-5; maybe TRBD1 (6 bases). CDR1 SQVTM and CDR2 ANQGSEA come from the germline V gene. The ends were cut back, 4 bases at V and 6 bases at J, with 10 bases in the middle. This CDR3 is built from 12 residues. CDR3 protein: CSVGGLGQPQHF. The CDR3 DNA follows: TGCAGCGTTGGGGGGCTGGGTCAGCCCCAGCATTTT.

The chain links TRBV27 to TRBJ2-7, with D hard to call. V gave up 0 bases and J gave up 2 bases, with 8 bases separating them. The CDR3 runs to 14 residues. Germline values: CDR1 MNHEY, CDR2 SMNVEV (reference sequence). CDR3 coding DNA: TGTGCCAGCAGTTTATCGTTAGTAACCTACGAGCAGTACTTC. This encodes CASSLSLVTYEQYF.

This sequence joins TRBV5-1 and TRBJ2-5; 9 bases map to TRBD1. V was pared by 0 bases and J by 4 bases, with 4 bases of the junction left unmatched. There are 15 residues in the CDR3. In germline, CDR1 is SGHRS, CDR2 YFSETQ. This CDR3 is CASSLGQGGRETQYF. For the CDR3, the DNA is TGCGCCAGCAGCTTGGGACAGGGGGGACGAGAGACCCAGTACTTC.